One and the same sample provided the 21 T cell receptor beta chains below, sequenced in a study of T cells expressing NK-cell markers. For each CDR3 protein, TCRdb gives one entry from its re-call of the 5' RACE reads, without DNA. Its listing shows approximately 460,000 distinct CDR3 sequences. Sequencing was done on a sample of blood T cells: a sorted CD56 or NKG2C T cell subset, CD4+ or CD8+ T cells, or bulk PBMC T cells (not recorded which). The receptors shown here come from a woman aged 18-70 years in good health.

This chain links TRBV12-3 or TRBV12-4 with TRBJ2-7; checking the TCRdb D call of TRBD1 is not possible without DNA. This CDR3 contains 15 residues. The CDR3 loop is CASSLENRDNYEQYF.

J is TRBJ2-5 and V is TRBV4-3; TCRdb picks TRBD1, but there is no DNA to check that call. The CDR3 is made up of 15 amino acids. Germline CDR1 reads LGHNA; CDR2 reads YSLEER. This chain's CDR3 is CASSQDLGVTETQYF.

The rearrangement links TRBV20-1 to TRBJ2-5. Germline CDR1 is DFQATT and CDR2 is SNEGSKA (reference sequence). This CDR3 contains 15 residues. The CDR3: CSARDPRMGAETQYF.

The chain links TRBV20-1 to TRBJ2-1; TCRdb's assignment of TRBD1 cannot be checked, as there is no DNA. CDR3 length: 14 residues. From germline, CDR1 is DFQATT and CDR2 SNEGSKA (reference sequence). The CDR3: CSAPGPAWDNEQFF.

The rearrangement joins TRBV12-3 or TRBV12-4 to TRBJ2-1; the D call from TCRdb, TRBD1, cannot be confirmed without DNA. The CDR3 runs to 15 residues. The CDR3 loop is CASSPLAGEGNEQFF.

This chain links TRBV20-1 with TRBJ2-3; the TRBD1 assignment by TCRdb is unverifiable without DNA. CDR1 is DFQATT and CDR2 is SNEGSKA in the germline V gene (reference sequence). This CDR3 has 17 amino acids. This CDR3 reads CSASNAQVSSSTDTQYF.

The chain recombines TRBV29-1 with TRBJ2-3. Per germline, CDR1 SQVTM and CDR2 ANQGSEA. The CDR3 spans 14 residues. CDR3 sequence: CSVEPRGSADTQYF.

The chain has TRBV12-3 or TRBV12-4 and TRBJ2-5; TCRdb lists TRBD2, though no DNA is available to test this call. The CDR3 sequence is 17 residues long. CDR3 sequence reads: CASSLALSGGAQETQYF.

The chain uses TRBV29-1 and TRBJ1-3. The V gene's germline CDR1 is SQVTM and CDR2 ANQGSEA. The CDR3 sequence is 12 residues long. CDR3 sequence reads: CSAKSSGNTIYF.

The chain couples TRBV6-5 to TRBJ1-5. Germline CDR1 is MNHEY and CDR2 is SVGAGI. This CDR3 has 15 residues. The CDR3 sequence is CASSYSGSSNQPQHF.

V gene TRBV7-2 combines with J gene TRBJ2-3; TCRdb designates TRBD1, a call that cannot be tested without DNA. CDR1 is SGHTA and CDR2 is FQGNSA in the germline V gene. CDR3 length: 14 residues. The chain's CDR3 is CASSFPGATDTQYF.

The J gene is TRBJ2-1, the V gene TRBV11-1. This CDR3 comprises 17 residues. Germline values: CDR1 SGHAT, CDR2 FQDESV (reference sequence). CDR3 sequence reads: CASSLQRERSINNEQFF.

The gene calls are TRBV7-2 and TRBJ1-2. CDR3 length: 16 amino acids. CDR1 and CDR2 from the germline V gene are SGHTA and FQGNSA. The CDR3 protein is CASSLGGPATRYGYTF.

The genes are TRBV12-3 or TRBV12-4 and TRBJ1-6; there is no DNA to check the TCRdb D call of TRBD1. The CDR3 totals 14 residues. The CDR3 spells CASSGTGVGSPLHF.

The chain joins TRBV4-2 to TRBJ1-2. The CDR3 has 15 residues. Germline V gives CDR1 LGHNA, CDR2 YNFKEQ. The CDR3 sequence is CASSQVGSGGYGYTF.

The chain is built from TRBV5-4 and TRBJ2-2; TCRdb lists TRBD2, though no DNA is available to test this call. The length of the CDR3 is 16 residues. Germline CDR1 and CDR2: SGHNT and YYREEE (reference sequence). The CDR3 protein is CASRSGGVANTGELFF.

CDR3 sequence reads: CASSLNSQGPMNTEAFF. The J gene is TRBJ1-1, the V gene TRBV12-3 or TRBV12-4; the D gene TCRdb calls, TRBD1, cannot be checked with no DNA. CDR3 size: 17 residues.

V is TRBV7-3 and J is TRBJ2-4; there is no DNA to check the TCRdb D call of TRBD1. The CDR3 is 13 amino acids. Per germline, CDR1 SGHTA and CDR2 FQGTGA. The CDR3 here is CASSSTRGDIQYF. The full variable domain, completed using reference TRBV7-3 and TRBJ2-4, is GAGVSQTPSNKVTEKGKYVELRCDPISGHTALYWYRQSLGQGPEFLIYFQGTGAADDSGLPNDRFFAVRPEGSVSTLKIQRTERGDSAVYLCASSSTRGDIQYFGAGTRLSVL.

J is TRBJ2-7 and V is TRBV12-3 or TRBV12-4. The CDR3 totals 14 residues. This CDR3 reads CASRLAGGAYEQYF.

CDR3 protein: CASGLGGNTEAFF. This chain uses TRBV12-5 with TRBJ1-1. This CDR3 spans 13 amino acids. From germline, CDR1 is LGHNT and CDR2 FRNRAP.

The chain links TRBV7-2 to TRBJ1-1; TCRdb outputs TRBD1, but without DNA this stays unchecked. This CDR3 is built from 14 residues. Per the germline V gene, CDR1 is SGHTA and CDR2 is FQGNSA. The CDR3 region is CASSRRQGGTEAFF.